The T cell receptor beta chain under discussion was sequenced for a study of blood T cell repertoires in COVID-19. Study at large: Donors in the United States, Italy and Spain gave samples during acute or convalescent COVID-19.

Original handling: Reference gene primers were amplified, and this amplification served to estimate nucleated cell counts. Measured with immunoSEQ multiplex PCR; TCRdb has only the in-frame clones, and not every one. Clonal size and the V and J genes are those of that table, whereas D and trimming came from the DNA. Of 200,000 to 250,000 clones listed, approximately 81% are singletons. The clonotype comes from a woman aged 80 or over with active or convalescent COVID-19. The sequenced material came from peripheral blood.

The CDR3 bases are TGTGCCACCAGCTTCATGGGGCGGGGTTCCTACGAGCAGTACTTC. It encodes CATSFMGRGSYEQYF. The chain couples TRBV15 to TRBJ2-7; possibly TRBD2 for D (6 bases). The germline gives CDR1 LNHNV, CDR2 YYDKDF (reference sequence). CDR3 length equals 15 residues. V was cut by 5 bases and J by 1 base, with 15 bases left in between.